This TCR beta chain was recorded in a study of T cell repertoires in cytomegalovirus infection. As for the study in general: Based on public TCR beta signatures, there were indications of CMV infection and of a matching HLA type.

The CDR3 contains 15 residues. V shed 1 base, J shed 5 bases, and the junction held 6 bases outside the gene matches. The germline V gene encodes CDR1 SEHNR and CDR2 FQNEAQ (reference sequence). In TCRdb, the reads were re-called with MiXCR into one record per CDR3 protein. The data contain around 430,000 distinct CDR3 sequences, approximately 46% of them singletons. With respect to this clonotype: Its antigen remains unidentified.

The chain recombines TRBV7-9 with TRBJ1-2; TRBD1 agrees at 8 bases. The source was cultured PBMCs, collected from culture after CMV antigen stimulation. The TCR sequence derives from a human donor in good health (CMV status not recorded). Some clones in this sample may be carry-over from other donors' samples. CDR3 bases: TGTGCCAGCAGCTTAGTGGGCAGGGGGCCATATGGCTACACCTTC. This translates into CASSLVGRGPYGYTF.